The next 18 T cell receptor beta chains were all read from a single sample in a study of technical replicates of blood from a few donors (dated by TCRdb to between 2016 and 2019). Receptor amplification or capture employed the immunoSEQ multiplex PCR assay. TCRdb retrieved this table from immuneACCESS and kept in-frame rearrangements only. Not all clones are present; in checked studies, unresolved V genes account for under half, and no reason is known for the remainder. The sample table records approximately 79,000 clones; around 90% of these occur just once. 0.39% of the sample goes to the ten largest clones. Sequences were obtained from T cells isolated from PBMCs. These receptors originate from a human donor in good health.

The rearrangement joins TRBV7-3 to TRBJ2-6; D is perhaps TRBD2 (6 bases). The germline gives CDR1 SGHTA, CDR2 FQGTGA. Trimming left V 7 bases short and J 0 bases short, with 16 bases between. This CDR3 region has 17 residues. In DNA form, the CDR3 reads TGTGCCAGCAACGAACTAGCCCAATTCTCTGGGGCCAACGTCCTGACTTTC. Translated, it gives CASNELAQFSGANVLTF.

The J gene is TRBJ2-7, the V gene TRBV28; 9 bases are shared with TRBD1. The CDR3 spans 14 residues. V shed 2 bases and J 7 bases; nucleotides not matched to a gene: 6. Germline CDR1 MDHEN, CDR2 SYDVKM. The CDR3 DNA is TGTGCCAGCAGTTTAACGGGGACAGGGAGAGAGCAGTACTTC. Its protein product is CASSLTGTGREQYF.

Written as DNA, the CDR3 is TGCGCCAGCAGCTTCTCAGGCAAAATGAACACTGAAGCTTTCTTT. Protein: CASSFSGKMNTEAFF. The V call is TRBV5-1, the J call TRBJ1-1; unclear D gene. Germline V gene lookup returns CDR1 SGHRS and CDR2 YFSETQ. Trimming removed 2 bases at V and 0 bases at J, with 11 bases between. This CDR3 has 15 amino acids.

V is TRBV11-2 and J is TRBJ2-1; TRBD2 matches 14 bases. CDR3 length: 16 residues. Germline V gives CDR1 SGHAT, CDR2 FQNNGV. V was clipped by 5 bases and J by 7 bases; unmatched bases: 7. The CDR3 region is CASSPPGLAGENEQFF. CDR3 nucleotides: TGTGCCAGCAGCCCACCGGGACTAGCGGGAGAGAATGAGCAGTTCTTC.

The chain joins TRBV4-2 to TRBJ2-3, with TRBD2 identical over 8 bases. The CDR3 extends over 15 amino acids. CDR1 is LGHNA, CDR2 YNFKEQ, per germline. The J segment lost 3 bases and the V segment lost 0 bases, leaving 2 bases of the junction unmatched. The CDR3 DNA reads as TGTGCCAGCAGCCAAGAGACTAGCGCTACAGATACGCAGTATTTT. Translation: CASSQETSATDTQYF.

This clone was seen just once. This chain uses TRBV15 with TRBJ1-1; 8 nucleotides match TRBD1. The ends lost 3 bases at V and 10 bases at J; junction bases unmatched: 13. The CDR3 has 15 residues. In germline, CDR1 is LNHNV, CDR2 YYDKDF (reference sequence). The CDR3 bases are TGTGCCACCAGCAGTGACGGACAGGGCCAACGATCAGCTTTCTTT. This codes for CATSSDGQGQRSAFF.

The chain joins TRBV10-3 to TRBJ2-7; TRBD2 matches at 14 bases. CDR1 ENHRY and CDR2 SYGVKD come from the germline V gene. This CDR3 spans 15 amino acids. V lost 2 bases and J lost 5; bases outside the gene matches: 2. The chain's CDR3 is CAISEMTSGRDEQYF. DNA for the CDR3: TGTGCCATCAGTGAGATGACTAGCGGGAGGGACGAGCAGTACTTC.

This rearrangement joins TRBV9 to TRBJ2-1, with TRBD2 matching over 9 bases. This CDR3 has 17 residues. Germline CDR1 and CDR2: SGDLS and YYNGEE. V trimming: 0 bases; J trimming: 8 bases; junction bases outside the gene matches: 12. CDR3 nucleotides: TGTGCCAGCAGCGTAGGGGGCGCGGGAGGGTATTTAGATGAGCAGTTCTTC. Translated: CASSVGGAGGYLDEQFF.

V is TRBV9 and J is TRBJ1-2, with D hard to call. The V gene's germline CDR1 is SGDLS and CDR2 YYNGEE. The CDR3 extends over 14 amino acids. V was clipped by 6 bases and J by 1 base, with 13 bases between them. DNA of the CDR3: TGTGCCAGCATGGGCCGGGGTAGTAACTATGGCTACACCTTC. Translating it yields CASMGRGSNYGYTF.

This clone appeared once. This sequence joins TRBV4-2 and TRBJ2-7; D might be TRBD2 (6 bases). The CDR3 spans 18 residues. Germline CDR1 reads LGHNA; CDR2 reads YNFKEQ. V lost 0 bases to trimming and J lost 2 bases, with 20 bases between them. The CDR3: CASSQDAGRLTLTYEQYF. The CDR3 DNA sequence: TGTGCCAGCAGCCAAGATGCGGGGCGGCTTACTCTTACCTACGAGCAGTACTTC.

The chain recombines TRBV28 with TRBJ1-4, with D possibly TRBD1 on 6 matching bases. Germline-derived CDR1 and CDR2 are MDHEN and SYDVKM. V was pared by 6 bases and J by 0 bases, with 11 bases between. This CDR3 region has 15 residues. This chain's CDR3 is CASRWTDATNEKLFF. Written as DNA, the CDR3 is TGTGCCAGCAGGTGGACAGATGCAACTAATGAAAAACTGTTTTTT.

This clone was recorded once. The rearrangement uses TRBV7-9 and TRBJ2-1, with D perhaps TRBD1 (5 bases). V was shortened by 3 bases and J by 5 bases, with 14 bases between the two germline ends. From germline, CDR1 is SEHNR and CDR2 FQNEAQ (reference sequence). This CDR3 contains 15 residues. CDR3 residues: CASSFWVGDDNEQFF. Here the CDR3 DNA reads TGTGCCAGCAGCTTTTGGGTAGGGGATGACAATGAGCAGTTCTTC.

The rearrangement links TRBV6-6 to TRBJ1-2, with D unresolved. The CDR3 runs to 12 residues. Trimming shortened V by 8 bases and J by 8 bases, and 15 bases separated the two germline ends. The germline gives CDR1 MNHNY, CDR2 SVGAGI (reference sequence). The CDR3 loop is CASLNSAMGYTF. CDR3 bases: TGTGCCAGCCTCAACAGTGCAATGGGCTACACCTTC.

The rearrangement joins TRBV4-1 to TRBJ2-7, with D possibly TRBD2 on 6 matching bases. Germline V gives CDR1 MGHRA, CDR2 YSYEKL. The CDR3 spans 13 residues. Between the trimmed V and J ends, which lost 1 base and 3 bases, there was a span of 7 bases. CDR3 amino acids: CASSQGGGYEQYF. As DNA, the CDR3 is TGCGCCAGCAGCCAAGGGGGAGGCTACGAGCAGTACTTC.

J is TRBJ1-1 and V is TRBV27; D is unresolved. The CDR3 covers 15 residues. In germline, CDR1 is MNHEY, CDR2 SMNVEV (reference sequence). The V and J ends lost 0 bases and 0 bases respectively, with 8 bases between them. CDR3: CASSLSREMNTEAFF. In DNA form, the CDR3 reads TGTGCCAGCAGTTTATCCCGGGAGATGAACACTGAAGCTTTCTTT.

This sequence joins TRBV9 and TRBJ2-5; 7 bases fit TRBD1. Losses at the gene ends were 4 bases for V and 5 bases for J; bases not matched to a gene: 11. Germline V gene data show CDR1 as SGDLS and CDR2 as YYNGEE. CDR3 size: 15 residues. The CDR3 bases are TGTGCCAGCAGCCGCCTTACCGGACAGGAGGAGACCCAGTACTTC. Its protein product is CASSRLTGQEETQYF.

The rearrangement uses TRBV7-2 and TRBJ2-7; 8 bases map to TRBD2. Germline lookup yields CDR1 SGHTA and CDR2 FQGNSA. The CDR3 contains 14 residues. V was clipped by 6 bases and J by 0 bases; unmatched bases: 4. CDR3 loop: CASSQSGSSYEQYF. CDR3 in DNA: TGTGCCAGCAGTCAAAGCGGGAGCTCCTACGAGCAGTACTTC.

The rearrangement uses TRBV7-7 and TRBJ2-2; D call uncertain. There are 14 residues in the CDR3. Looked up from germline, CDR1 is SSHAT and CDR2 is FNYEAQ (reference sequence). The ends were cut back, 5 bases at V and 7 bases at J, with 14 bases in the middle. The CDR3 sequence is CASSPTVSFGELFF. The CDR3 DNA reads TGTGCCAGCAGCCCTACCGTTTCTTTCGGGGAGCTGTTTTTT.